This is a list of T cell receptor beta chains from one sample in a study of response to subunit inactivated influenza vaccine. TCRdb ran MiXCR on the RT-PCR reads and lists one entry per CDR3 protein. Of about 500,000 distinct CDR3 sequences listed, 16% were seen once; the top ten hold roughly 3%. The input for sequencing was CD4+ T cells sorted from PBMCs, taken about 23 months after vaccination. These receptors all stem from a man aged 45-69 years who received an inactivated influenza vaccine. Each CDR3 is given with its conserved first and last residue. The order of the fields is J gene, V gene, clone size, D gene, CDR3 DNA, CDR3 protein. D genes are given only for firm matches. The listing skips clone size in some rows; elsewhere it reads once, few, many or a size class.

TRBJ2-7 | TRBV5-1 | few | - | TGCGCCAGCAGCTTGGCCTTTGGACTCTACGAGCAGTACTTC | CASSLAFGLYEQYF
TRBJ2-2 | TRBV27 | - | - | TGTGCCAGCAGTTTAAGCAGAGTGAACACCGGGGAGCTGTTTTTT | CASSLSRVNTGELFF
TRBJ1-2 | TRBV15 | - | - | TGTGCCACCAGCAGAGATCGAAAAGGGGCCTATGGCTACACCTTC | CATSRDRKGAYGYTF
TRBJ1-1 | TRBV29-1 | many | TRBD1 | TGCAGCGCTAAGGGACAGGGGCCAATGGGAGCTTTCTTT | CSAKGQGPMGAFF
TRBJ2-2 | TRBV6-1 | - | - | TGTGCCAGCAGCTCCAGGGGGGTCGCAACCGGGGAGCTGTTTTTT | CASSSRGVATGELFF
TRBJ2-7 | TRBV5-1 | many | - | TGCGCCAGCAGCCCCCGGGATAGAAGAGGGGAGCAGTACTTC | CASSPRDRRGEQYF
TRBJ2-7 | TRBV7-2 | - | - | TGTGCCAGCACGGATAGCGCATACGAGCAGTACTTC | CASTDSAYEQYF
TRBJ1-5 | TRBV6-1 | - | TRBD1 | TGTGCCAGCAAAGGACAGGGGGGACAGCCCCAGCATTTT | CASKGQGGQPQHF
TRBJ2-3 | TRBV2 | few | - | TGTGCCAGCAGGACCGGGACTGGGTCGCAGTATTTT | CASRTGTGSQYF
TRBJ1-2 | TRBV5-1 | - | - | TGCGCCAGCAGCCATGTCCGGACAACTGGCTACACCTTC | CASSHVRTTGYTF
TRBJ2-7 | TRBV7-2 | many | - | TGTGCCAGCAGCTTAGCGGAAGGGGTGAGAGGACAGTTCTCCTACGAGCAGTACTTC | CASSLAEGVRGQFSYEQYF
TRBJ2-7 | TRBV20-1 | - | - | TGCAGTGCTAGCCGGCTAGCTGGGAGCGACGAGCAGTACTTC | CSASRLAGSDEQYF
TRBJ2-5 | TRBV27 | once | - | TGTGCCAGCAGTTCGGACAGCCTATTTTACCAAGAGACCCAGTACTTC | CASSSDSLFYQETQYF
TRBJ2-7 | TRBV6-6 | - | - | TGTGCCAGCAGTCACCATTACGAGCAGTACTTC | CASSHHYEQYF
TRBJ1-4 | TRBV28 | - | - | TGTGCCAGCAGTTTACCGACGATGAATGAAAAACTGTTTTTT | CASSLPTMNEKLFF
TRBJ1-1 | TRBV6-5 | - | - | TGTGCCAGCAGTTACTCCTCCGACACTGAAGCTTTCTTT | CASSYSSDTEAFF
TRBJ1-4 | TRBV6-5 | few | - | TGTGCCAGCGGGGGGCGGTATGAAAAACTGTTTTTT | CASGGRYEKLFF
TRBJ2-3 | TRBV20-1 | few | TRBD2 | TGCAGTGCTTTGACTAGCGGGGGCACAGATACGCAGTATTTT | CSALTSGGTDTQYF
TRBJ2-7 | TRBV6-1 | - | TRBD1 | TGTGCCAGCAGTGGGGACAGTAAGACCTACGAGCAGTACTTC | CASSGDSKTYEQYF
TRBJ2-5 | TRBV5-6 | - | - | TGTGCCAGCAGCCGTCAAACAGGCCGAGAGACCCAGTACTTC | CASSRQTGRETQYF
TRBJ1-2 | TRBV27 | once | - | TGTGCCACCAGCCCCGGACCCTACTATGGCTACACCTTC | CATSPGPYYGYTF
TRBJ2-3 | TRBV11-2 | few | - | TGTGCCAGCAGCTTAGAGGGCAGGCACAGAAGCACAGATACGCAGTATTTT | CASSLEGRHRSTDTQYF
TRBJ2-5 | TRBV24-1 | few | TRBD1 | TGTGCCACCAGTGACCCCGGGACAGCAGAGACCCAGTACTTC | CATSDPGTAETQYF
TRBJ2-7 | TRBV27 | - | TRBD1 | TGTGCCAGCAGTTTAGCCAGGGGGTCCGACGAGCAGTACTTC | CASSLARGSDEQYF
TRBJ2-2 | TRBV3-1 | - | TRBD1 | TGTGCCAGCAGCCTGAGGGGGACAGGAACTACCGGGGAGCTGTTTTTT | CASSLRGTGTTGELFF
TRBJ2-1 | TRBV7-2 | - | TRBD2 | TGTGCCAGCAGCTGGGCGGGGGACAATGAGCAGTTCTTC | CASSWAGDNEQFF
TRBJ2-5 | TRBV3-1 | few | TRBD1 | TGTGCCAGCAGCCAATTTGGGACAGGGACCCAAGAGACCCAGTACTTC | CASSQFGTGTQETQYF
TRBJ1-1 | TRBV5-6 | few | TRBD1 | TGTGCCAGCAGGAGGGACAGGGGTACTGAAGCTTTCTTT | CASRRDRGTEAFF
TRBJ2-1 | TRBV5-5 | - | - | TGTGCCAGCAGCTTGTCCCCACAGGGTTGGAATGAGCAGTTCTTC | CASSLSPQGWNEQFF
TRBJ2-1 | TRBV18 | few | TRBD2 | TGTGCCAGCTCAGAGCTGGGACTAGGAGCCGGTGAGCAGTTCTTC | CASSELGLGAGEQFF
TRBJ2-4 | TRBV29-1 | many | - | TGCAGCGTTGGGGGGAAAGCCAAAAACATTCAGTACTTC | CSVGGKAKNIQYF
TRBJ2-2 | TRBV6-2/TRBV6-3 | - | - | TGTGCCAGCAGTTACAGGGAAGCCGGGGAGCTGTTTTTT | CASSYREAGELFF
TRBJ1-6 | TRBV7-9 | - | - | TGTGCCAGCAGCTCCGGACAGAGGAGTTCACCCCTCCACTTT | CASSSGQRSSPLHF
TRBJ2-7 | TRBV20-1 | - | - | TGCAGTGCTTTCCGGACCAGTGACTACGAGCAGTACTTC | CSAFRTSDYEQYF
TRBJ2-5 | TRBV12-3/TRBV12-4 | few | - | TGTGCCAGCACTCAGGGGGGGAAAGAGACCCAGTACTTC | CASTQGGKETQYF
TRBJ2-2 | TRBV19 | - | TRBD2 | TGTGCCAGTAGTCTCAAAGCCGGGACTAGCGGGGGGACCGGGGAGCTGTTTTTT | CASSLKAGTSGGTGELFF
TRBJ2-2 | TRBV7-2 | - | TRBD1 | TGTGCCAGCAGGAAGGACAGGGGGGGCACCGGGGAGCTGTTTTTT | CASRKDRGGTGELFF